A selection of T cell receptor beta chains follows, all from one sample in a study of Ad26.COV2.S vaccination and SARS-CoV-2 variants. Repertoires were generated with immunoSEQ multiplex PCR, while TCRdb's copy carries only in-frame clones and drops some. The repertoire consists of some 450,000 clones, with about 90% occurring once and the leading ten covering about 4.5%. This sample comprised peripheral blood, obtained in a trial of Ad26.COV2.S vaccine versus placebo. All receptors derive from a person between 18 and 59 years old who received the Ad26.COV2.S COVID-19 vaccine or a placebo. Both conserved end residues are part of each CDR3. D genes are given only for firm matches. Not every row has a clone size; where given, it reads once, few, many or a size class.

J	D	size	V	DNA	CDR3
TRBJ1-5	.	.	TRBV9	TGTGCCAGCAGCGTAGGGGTTCGGGGGGGATTGCATCCCAATCAGCCCCAGCATTTT	CASSVGVRGGLHPNQPQHF
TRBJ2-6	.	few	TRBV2	TGTGCCAGCAGTGAGGAGTCTGGGGCCAACGTCCTGACTTTC	CASSEESGANVLTF
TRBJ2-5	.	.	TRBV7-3	TGTGCCAGCAGCTTATTTGGGGTTCAGGGAGAGACCCAGTACTTC	CASSLFGVQGETQYF
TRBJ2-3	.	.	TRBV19	TGTGCCAGTAGTATGGCGGGGGCCGCAGATACGCAGTATTTT	CASSMAGAADTQYF
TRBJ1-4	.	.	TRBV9	TGTGCCAGCAGCCCCTATGATAATGAAAAACTGTTTTTT	CASSPYDNEKLFF
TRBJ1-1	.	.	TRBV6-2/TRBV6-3	TGTGCCAGCAGTTACTCTAAGGGTACTGAAGCTTTCTTT	CASSYSKGTEAFF
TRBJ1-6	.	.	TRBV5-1	TGCGCCAGCAGCTTGGCCGGGCCTTCCTCGGTGGATTCACCCCTCCACTTT	CASSLAGPSSVDSPLHF
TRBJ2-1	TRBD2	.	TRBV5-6	TGTGCCAGCAGCCCCGGGACTAGCGGCTCCTATGAGCAGTTCTTC	CASSPGTSGSYEQFF
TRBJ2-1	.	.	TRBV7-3	TGTGCCAGCAGCTTAGGGTCATCCTACAATGAGCAGTTCTTC	CASSLGSSYNEQFF
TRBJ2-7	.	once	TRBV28	TGTGCCAGCAGTAGGGTCCACGAGCAGTACTTC	CASSRVHEQYF
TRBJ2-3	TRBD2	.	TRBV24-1	TGTGCCACCAGTGATTTGGGGACTAGCGGGAGTACAGATACGCAGTATTTT	CATSDLGTSGSTDTQYF
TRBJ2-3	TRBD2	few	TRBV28	TGTGCCAGCAGTTCCCCCCGGGGGAGGGATTCGGTAGATACGCAGTATTTT	CASSSPRGRDSVDTQYF
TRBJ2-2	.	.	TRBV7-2	TGTGCCAGCAGCTTCCCACCGGGACGTAACACCGGGGAGCTGTTTTTT	CASSFPPGRNTGELFF
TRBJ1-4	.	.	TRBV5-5	TGTGCCAGCAGCTTGGTCAGTAGTGAAAAACTGTTTTTT	CASSLVSSEKLFF
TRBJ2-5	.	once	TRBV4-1	TGCGCCAGCAGCCAAGTGGGCTTACGAGAAGAGACCCAGTACTTC	CASSQVGLREETQYF
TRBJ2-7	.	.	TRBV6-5	TGTGCCAGCAGGGTTGGGGGGGCCATGATCTACGAGCAGTACTTC	CASRVGGAMIYEQYF
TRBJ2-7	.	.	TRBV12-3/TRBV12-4	TGTGCCAGCAGTTTAGGAGGTTCCTACGAGCAGTACTTC	CASSLGGSYEQYF
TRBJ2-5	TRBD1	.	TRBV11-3	TGTGCCAGCAGCTTGGGCCCAGGGGGCGAAGAGACCCAGTACTTC	CASSLGPGGEETQYF
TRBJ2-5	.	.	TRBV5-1	TGCGCCAGCAGCTTGGCCTTACCAGGGGAGGAGACCCAGTACTTC	CASSLALPGEETQYF
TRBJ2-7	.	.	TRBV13	TGTGCCAGCAGCTCGACTAGTGGGCACGAGCAGTACTTC	CASSSTSGHEQYF
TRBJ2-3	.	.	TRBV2	TGTGCCAGCAGTGTACGGGGCCTGGTCGGAGATACGCAGTATTTT	CASSVRGLVGDTQYF
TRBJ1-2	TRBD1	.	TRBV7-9	TGTGCCAGCAGTCCCGGGGGACAGGGAGGCTATGGCTACACCTTC	CASSPGGQGGYGYTF
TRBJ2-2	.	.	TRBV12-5	TGTGCTAGTGGTTTGGTACTGGTCACCTCCCGGGGAGACACCGGGGAGCTGTTTTTT	CASGLVLVTSRGDTGELFF
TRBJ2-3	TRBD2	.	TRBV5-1	TGCGCCAGCAGCTTGAAGCGGGGATGGGGTACGCAGTATTTT	CASSLKRGWGTQYF
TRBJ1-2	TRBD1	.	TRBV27	TGTGCCAGCAGTTCTTGGGACAGACCCTATGGCTACACCTTC	CASSSWDRPYGYTF
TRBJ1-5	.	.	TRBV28	TGTGCCAGCATTGAAGATGTAGCGCCTCAGCCCCAGCATTTT	CASIEDVAPQPQHF
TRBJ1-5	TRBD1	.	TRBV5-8	TGTGCCAGCACCTGGGACAGAAATCAGCCCCAGCATTTT	CASTWDRNQPQHF
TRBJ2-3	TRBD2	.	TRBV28	TGTGCCAGCAGTGGTAGCGGGGGCACAGATACGCAGTATTTT	CASSGSGGTDTQYF